A single TCR beta chain is shown here with its context. Its specificity is unknown. The data originate from a study of pediatric ulcerative colitis. The assay was run at survey level. Sequenced by immunoSEQ multiplex PCR; TCRdb stores in-frame clones only, minus some. Counted here are about 32,000 clones, around 82% occurring once; the ten biggest clones make up approximately 4%. CDR1 is MGHDK and CDR2 is SYGVNS in the germline V gene. Trimming at V came to 6 bases and at J to 0 bases, leaving 13 bases not matched to a gene. The CDR3 spans 18 residues. Study observations and caveats: Compared with controls, ulcerative colitis showed greater blood-rectum clone sharing. A couple of rectal CDR3 clonotypes occurred in all ulcerative colitis patients. Clonal expansions reduced rectal repertoire diversity in acute severe colitis.

Sequencing was done on a sample of blood. This rearrangement joins TRBV25-1 to TRBJ1-1; TRBD1 aligns across 10 bases. This clonotype originated in a boy younger than 18 with severe ulcerative colitis. CDR3 sequence: CASRTDRGRKDMNTEAFF. In DNA form, the CDR3 reads TGTGCCAGCAGAACCGACAGGGGGCGAAAAGACATGAACACTGAAGCTTTCTTT.